Presented here are 30 T cell receptor beta chains from one specimen sequenced in a study of identical twins. Each CDR3 protein gets one entry after TCRdb re-called the 5' RACE reads with MiXCR. The table lists a few hundred thousand distinct CDR3 sequences, around 8% of them singletons. The same data also contributed to another study, on yellow fever vaccine responses in identical twins.

The sequenced sample was CD8+ T cells sorted from blood. Receptors originate from a woman younger than 30 in good health.

A few counts support this clonotype. This rearrangement joins TRBV6-2 or TRBV6-3 to TRBJ2-5; 7 positions agree with TRBD2. Per germline, CDR1 MNHEY and CDR2 SVGEGT. This CDR3 contains 15 residues. V gave up 4 bases and J gave up 5 bases; unmatched junction bases: 10. The DNA of the CDR3 is TGTGCCAGCAGTTTGGGCGCGGGGGATCCCGAGACCCAGTACTTC. Translated: CASSLGAGDPETQYF.

A few counts support this clonotype. The chain is built from TRBV19 and TRBJ2-7; D uncertain. Germline CDR1 reads LNHDA; CDR2 reads SQIVND (reference sequence). V was trimmed by 4 bases and J by 5 bases, leaving 9 bases between them. This CDR3 is 12 amino acids long. This chain's CDR3 is CASSTRWNEQYF. CDR3 nucleotides: TGTGCCAGTAGTACTCGGTGGAACGAGCAGTACTTC.

The genes are TRBV20-1 and TRBJ2-7; TRBD1 matches 8 bases. Trimming removed 0 bases from V and 2 bases from J; junction bases left unmatched: 9. The CDR3 has 16 residues. CDR1 and CDR2 from the germline V gene are DFQATT and SNEGSKA (reference sequence). The CDR3 loop reads CSARDPGQGLTYEQYF. The CDR3 coding sequence is TGCAGTGCTAGAGATCCCGGACAGGGCCTAACCTACGAGCAGTACTTC.

In its sample, this clonotype was seen a few times. The chain recombines TRBV9 with TRBJ2-2, with D uncertain. The CDR3 is 13 residues long. Germline lookup yields CDR1 SGDLS and CDR2 YYNGEE. Trimming shortened V by 0 bases and J by 6 bases, and 6 bases separated the two germline ends. The CDR3 coding sequence is TGTGCCAGCAGCGTAGCTGTCGCCGGGGAGCTGTTTTTT. It yields the protein CASSVAVAGELFF.

A few counts support this clonotype. The CDR3 coding sequence is TGCGCCAGCAGCCAAGGTCAGAGCTCCTACGAGCAGTACTTC. Translation: CASSQGQSSYEQYF. The rearrangement uses TRBV4-1 and TRBJ2-7; D not resolved. The germline V gene encodes CDR1 MGHRA and CDR2 YSYEKL. Trimming pared 1 base from V and 0 bases from J, leaving 7 bases between. The CDR3 length is 14 residues.

This clonotype was detected many times. The V call is TRBV7-9, the J call TRBJ2-1, with TRBD1 identical over 9 bases. J gave up 4 bases and V 5 bases, and 6 bases lay outside the gene matches. The length of the CDR3 is 15 residues. CDR1 SEHNR and CDR2 FQNEAQ come from the germline V gene (reference sequence). CDR3 in amino acids: CASSPRDREYNEQFF. The DNA of the CDR3 is TGTGCCAGCAGCCCCCGGGACAGGGAATACAATGAGCAGTTCTTC.

This chain uses TRBV12-3 or TRBV12-4 with TRBJ2-7; TRBD1 or TRBD2 may be the D gene (5 bases each). This CDR3 contains 15 residues. Between the trimmed V and J ends, which lost 6 bases and 6 bases, there was a span of 21 bases. CDR3 loop: CASRPPGEGLGEQYF. As DNA, the CDR3 is TGTGCCAGCAGGCCCCCCGGAGAGGGGTTGGGCGAGCAGTACTTC.

This clonotype turned up a few times. V gene TRBV11-2 combines with J gene TRBJ1-5, with D uncertain. The V gene's germline CDR1 is SGHAT and CDR2 FQNNGV. Trimming shortened V by 2 bases and J by 1 base, and 6 bases separated the two germline ends. The CDR3 length is 14 residues. The CDR3 sequence is CASSLQVSNQPQHF. As DNA, the CDR3 is TGTGCCAGCAGCTTACAGGTCAGCAATCAGCCCCAGCATTTT.

Only a few counts were recorded for this clonotype. This chain joins TRBV11-2 and TRBJ2-7; D is uncertain. Per germline, CDR1 SGHAT and CDR2 FQNNGV. CDR3 length: 13 amino acids. V lost 3 bases and J 3 bases, leaving 9 bases between the germline ends. The CDR3 DNA is TGTGCCAGCAGCTTGGCTGTAGTCTACGAGCAGTACTTC. Translated, it gives CASSLAVVYEQYF. The entire variable domain, with the rest obtained from reference TRBV11-2 and TRBJ2-7, is as follows: EAGVAQSPRYKIIEKRQSVAFWCNPISGHATLYWYQQILGQGPKLLIQFQNNGVVDDSQLPKDRFSAERLKGVDSTLKIQPAKLEDSAVYLCASSLAVVYEQYFGPGTRLTVT.

The gene calls are TRBV3-1 and TRBJ2-1; D gene unclear. In germline, CDR1 is LGHDT, CDR2 YNNKEL (reference sequence). V shed 0 bases and J shed 0 bases, with 9 bases lying between them. This CDR3 has 16 amino acids. CDR3 sequence reads: CASSQDGRLSYNEQFF. The CDR3 bases are TGTGCCAGCAGCCAAGACGGACGTCTCTCCTACAATGAGCAGTTCTTC.

This clonotype was seen more than once but under ten times. The genes are TRBV27 and TRBJ2-1; the match to TRBD2 covers 13 bases. This CDR3 contains 20 residues. Looked up from germline, CDR1 is MNHEY and CDR2 is SMNVEV (reference sequence). Trimming at V came to 6 bases and at J to 3 bases, leaving 17 bases not matched to a gene. CDR3: CASSNIILAGGPDNYNEQFF. The CDR3 nucleotides read TGTGCCAGCAGCAACATAATACTAGCGGGGGGGCCTGATAACTACAATGAGCAGTTCTTC.

This clonotype was observed many times. The chain joins TRBV7-9 to TRBJ2-7; a possible D gene is TRBD1 (5 bases). Germline V gives CDR1 SEHNR, CDR2 FQNEAQ (reference sequence). V lost 5 bases to trimming and J lost 6 bases, with 8 bases between them. This CDR3 contains 11 residues. CDR3: CASSAGFEQYF. DNA of the CDR3: TGTGCCAGCAGCGCAGGGTTCGAGCAGTACTTC.

This clonotype was found a few times. This chain uses TRBV11-2 with TRBJ2-3; 13 positions match TRBD2. The germline V gene has CDR1 SGHAT and CDR2 FQNNGV. The CDR3 extends over 20 amino acids. The junction had 16 bases not matched to a gene; V was cut back by 3 bases and J by 4 bases. CDR3 sequence reads: CASSFPPTSGRPEEADTQYF. The CDR3 DNA follows: TGTGCCAGCAGCTTTCCCCCGACTAGCGGGAGGCCGGAGGAGGCAGATACGCAGTATTTT.

V gene TRBV6-2 or TRBV6-3 combines with J gene TRBJ1-5; 12 positions agree with TRBD1. The V segment lost 10 bases and the J segment 4 bases; nucleotides outside the gene matches: 8. Germline lookup yields CDR1 MNHEY and CDR2 SVGEGT. There are 15 residues in the CDR3. This CDR3 reads CAIGDRGLGNQPQHF. The CDR3 DNA reads as TGTGCCATTGGGGACAGGGGGCTCGGGAATCAGCCCCAGCATTTT.

The CDR3 here is CASSWSSREKSKLYGYTF. CDR3 bases: TGTGCCAGCAGTTGGAGTAGCAGGGAAAAGTCGAAGTTATATGGCTACACCTTC. This rearrangement joins TRBV12-3 or TRBV12-4 to TRBJ1-2; perhaps TRBD1 as D (5 bases). The CDR3 length is 18 residues. The germline V and J ends were trimmed by 4 bases and 5 bases, with 26 bases remaining between them.

J is TRBJ2-2 and V is TRBV7-9, with TRBD1 matching over 7 bases. The CDR3 is made up of 15 amino acids. V lost 5 bases and J lost 0; bases outside the gene matches: 3. Per germline, CDR1 SEHNR and CDR2 FQNEAQ (reference sequence). The CDR3 DNA is TGTGCCAGCAGCCGGACAGGCACGAACACCGGGGAGCTGTTTTTT. Translated: CASSRTGTNTGELFF.

There are many counts of this clonotype. The J gene is TRBJ1-2, the V gene TRBV12-3 or TRBV12-4; D may be TRBD1 (6 bases). CDR3 size: 19 residues. Trimming stripped 3 bases from V and 4 bases from J, with 27 bases between. The DNA for the CDR3 is TGTGCCAGCAGTTTCCCCAAGACAGGTCGGAATCACGAGATCTATGGCTACACCTTC. Its protein product is CASSFPKTGRNHEIYGYTF.

This clonotype was recorded many times. CDR3 nucleotides: TGTGCCAGCAGCTCCATAGCGTATGAGCAGTTCTTC. This translates into CASSSIAYEQFF. The chain links TRBV7-2 to TRBJ2-1, with D tentatively TRBD2 (5 bases). From germline, CDR1 is SGHTA and CDR2 FQGNSA. Trimming cost V 4 bases and J 8 bases, with 9 bases left between them. This CDR3 spans 12 amino acids.

This clonotype turned up a few times. The V gene is TRBV28, the J gene TRBJ2-3, with D possibly being TRBD2 (7 bases). The CDR3 spans 15 residues. V was shortened by 3 bases and J by 3 bases, with 13 bases between the two germline ends. Germline V gives CDR1 MDHEN, CDR2 SYDVKM. CDR3: CASSFWEGETDTQYF. Here the CDR3 DNA reads TGTGCCAGCAGTTTCTGGGAGGGGGAGACAGATACGCAGTATTTT.

This chain joins TRBV20-1 and TRBJ1-2; D might be TRBD1 (6 bases). The germline CDR1 and CDR2 sequences are DFQATT and SNEGSKA (reference sequence). Trimming shortened V by 5 bases and J by 8 bases, and 15 bases separated the two germline ends. The CDR3 runs to 12 residues. The CDR3 DNA reads as TGCAGTGCTTTTACAGGGCTTGGGGGCTACACCTTC. Its translation: CSAFTGLGGYTF.

The chain has TRBV15 and TRBJ2-7; 7 bases align to TRBD1. CDR1 and CDR2 from the germline V gene are LNHNV and YYDKDF (reference sequence). V was clipped by 1 base and J by 7 bases; unmatched bases: 7. The CDR3 is 14 amino acids. The CDR3, as DNA: TGTGCCACCAGCAGAGTTGACAGGGACGGGGAGCAGTACTTC. It translates to CATSRVDRDGEQYF.

The sample holds many counts of this clonotype. The DNA of the CDR3 is TGCAGTTCCAGCGACCTAAGACAGGGAGATTATAGCACCGGGGAGCTGTTTTTT. It translates to CSSSDLRQGDYSTGELFF. The chain couples TRBV20-1 to TRBJ2-2; 7 positions match TRBD1. This CDR3 has 18 amino acids. CDR1 DFQATT and CDR2 SNEGSKA come from the germline V gene (reference sequence). J was trimmed by 4 bases and V by 8 bases; bases with no gene match: 22.

This clonotype came up many times. V and J are TRBV10-3 and TRBJ2-1, with TRBD2 matching 7 bases. V lost 3 bases and J lost 4; bases outside the gene matches: 3. This CDR3 comprises 14 residues. The germline CDR1 and CDR2 sequences are ENHRY and SYGVKD. This CDR3 reads CAISDSAGYNEQFF. The DNA of the CDR3 is TGTGCCATCAGTGATTCAGCGGGGTACAATGAGCAGTTCTTC.

This clonotype was seen a handful of times. V usage is TRBV5-6 and J usage is TRBJ1-1, with a possible D match to TRBD1 (5 bases). Trimming left V 7 bases short and J 6 bases short, with 22 bases between. The V gene's germline CDR1 is SGHDT and CDR2 YYEEEE. The CDR3 length is 15 residues. The CDR3 region is CASEITGLGGAEAFF. The CDR3 DNA reads TGTGCCAGCGAAATCACGGGACTGGGAGGGGCTGAAGCTTTCTTT. Full variable domain (remainder filled in from reference TRBV5-6 and TRBJ1-1): DAGVTQSPTHLIKTRGQQVTLRCSPKSGHDTVSWYQQALGQGPQFIFQYYEEEERQRGNFPDRFSGHQFPNYSSELNVNALLLGDSALYLCASEITGLGGAEAFFGQGTRLTVV.

The chain employs TRBV4-3 and TRBJ1-5; D unresolved. Between the trimmed V and J ends, which lost 0 bases and 5 bases, there was a span of 14 bases. Germline V lookup: CDR1 LGHNA, CDR2 YSLEER. This CDR3 contains 16 residues. Written as DNA, the CDR3 is TGCGCCAGCAGCCAAGACTGGCAGGACCCATATCAGCCCCAGCATTTT. Protein: CASSQDWQDPYQPQHF.

J is TRBJ2-1 and V is TRBV7-6; 10 bases are shared with TRBD2. Germline V gene data show CDR1 as SGHVS and CDR2 as FNYEAQ. The CDR3 has 16 amino acids. V lost 0 bases and J lost 7; bases outside the gene matches: 6. CDR3 in DNA: TGTGCCAGCAGCTTAGCGACTAGCGGGTGGGAAAATGAGCAGTTCTTC. Translated, it gives CASSLATSGWENEQFF.

This clonotype was recorded at least ten times. V gene TRBV5-5 combines with J gene TRBJ2-7, with unresolved D. Germline V gene sequence: CDR1 SGHKS, CDR2 YYEKEE (reference sequence). The length of the CDR3 is 12 residues. Trimming left V 1 base short and J 3 bases short, with 5 bases between. This chain's CDR3 is CASSLRDYEQYF. CDR3 nucleotide sequence: TGTGCCAGCAGCTTGAGGGACTACGAGCAGTACTTC.

The CDR3 region has the DNA TGCAGCGTTGAAGAACAGAGTCTCCAAGAGACCCAGTACTTC. Protein sequence: CSVEEQSLQETQYF. The chain couples TRBV29-1 to TRBJ2-5; D unresolved. The germline V gene has CDR1 SQVTM and CDR2 ANQGSEA. CDR3 length equals 14 residues. V dropped 0 bases and J dropped 1 base, with 9 bases sitting between them.

This clonotype was picked up many times. The CDR3 loop reads CASSATGPTNTGELFF. CDR3 coding DNA: TGTGCCAGCAGTGCGACAGGACCAACGAACACCGGGGAGCTGTTTTTT. The chain carries TRBV12-3 or TRBV12-4 and TRBJ2-2, with a possible D match to TRBD1 (6 bases). The CDR3 runs 16 residues. Trimming took 5 bases from V and 0 from J, leaving 13 bases between them.

This clonotype was counted between two and nine times. The chain employs TRBV11-2 and TRBJ2-5, with 7 bases aligning to TRBD2. After removal of 6 bases from V and 5 bases from J, the junction contained 6 bases not matched to a gene. CDR3 length: 13 residues. Germline V CDR1 and CDR2: SGHAT, FQNNGV. The CDR3 nucleotides read TGTGCCAGCAGGACTAGCTCCGGGGAGACCCAGTACTTC. Protein sequence: CASRTSSGETQYF.